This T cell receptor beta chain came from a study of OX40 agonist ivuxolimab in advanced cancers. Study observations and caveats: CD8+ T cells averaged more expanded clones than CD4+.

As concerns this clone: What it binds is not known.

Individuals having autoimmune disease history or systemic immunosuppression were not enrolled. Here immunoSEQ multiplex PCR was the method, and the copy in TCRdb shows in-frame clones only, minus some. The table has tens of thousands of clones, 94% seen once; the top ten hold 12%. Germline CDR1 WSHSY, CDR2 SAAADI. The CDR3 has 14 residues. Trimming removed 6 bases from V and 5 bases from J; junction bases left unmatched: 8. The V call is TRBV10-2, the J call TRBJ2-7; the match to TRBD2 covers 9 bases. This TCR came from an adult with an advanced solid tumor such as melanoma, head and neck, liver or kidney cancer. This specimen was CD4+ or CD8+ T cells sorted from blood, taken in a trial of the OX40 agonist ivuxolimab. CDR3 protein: CASSTGLAVHEQYF. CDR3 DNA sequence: TGCGCCAGCAGCACGGGACTAGCAGTTCACGAGCAGTACTTC.